The next 8 T cell receptor beta chains were all read from a single sample in a study of T cell responses to AZD1222 COVID-19 vaccine. Generated by immunoSEQ multiplex PCR, the TCRdb table keeps only in-frame clones and is missing some. The data show about 93,000 clones, approximately 83% seen once. The sequencing here drew on peripheral blood, taken on day 0 of AZD1222 vaccination. All receptors come from an adult in good health.

The gene calls are TRBV2 and TRBJ1-4; D is uncertain. CDR1 and CDR2 (germline): SNHLY, FYNNEI. The CDR3 consists of 15 residues. The V end was cut by 8 bases, the J end by 0 bases, with 13 bases between. Written as DNA, the CDR3 is TGTGCCAGCTGGGTGGGAGACTCAACTAATGAAAAACTGTTTTTT. Translation: CASWVGDSTNEKLFF.

The genes are TRBV18 and TRBJ2-1, with a possible D match to TRBD2 (5 bases). V lost 0 bases to trimming and J lost 3 bases, with 9 bases between them. Germline assignment: CDR1 KGHSH and CDR2 LQKENI. This CDR3 is built from 15 residues. In nucleotides, the CDR3 is TGTGCCAGCTCACCACCGTCAGCGGTCTACAATGAGCAGTTCTTC. Protein product: CASSPPSAVYNEQFF.

The genes are TRBV7-8 and TRBJ2-3; 9 nucleotides agree with TRBD2. This CDR3 comprises 16 residues. CDR1 and CDR2 from the germline V gene are SGHVS and FQNEAQ. Trimming cost V 1 base and J 2 bases; bases outside gene matches: 4. The CDR3 DNA follows: TGTGCCAGCAGCTTAGGGACTAGCGAGTACACAGATACGCAGTATTTT. Residues: CASSLGTSEYTDTQYF. Full variable domain (outside the CDR3, taken from reference TRBV7-8 and TRBJ2-3): GAGVSQSPRYKVAKRGQDVALRCDPISGHVSLFWYQQALGQGPEFLTYFQNEAQLDKSGLPSDRFFAERPEGSVSTLKIQRTQQEDSAVYLCASSLGTSEYTDTQYFGPGTRLTVL.

The chain recombines TRBV18 with TRBJ2-7; 13 nucleotides match TRBD2. The V gene end was trimmed by 5 bases and the J gene end by 3 bases; junction bases not matched to a gene: 4. The V gene's germline CDR1 is KGHSH and CDR2 LQKENI. The CDR3 is 15 residues long. CDR3 coding DNA: TGTGCCAGCTCAATCGGGACTAGCGGGAACTACGAGCAGTACTTC. It is translated as CASSIGTSGNYEQYF.

The chain recombines TRBV7-7 with TRBJ2-3; D remains ambiguous. Per germline, CDR1 SSHAT and CDR2 FNYEAQ (reference sequence). This CDR3 is built from 13 residues. Trimming removed 5 bases at V and 4 bases at J, with 10 bases between. CDR3 nucleotide sequence: TGTGCCAGCAGCCCCGGCAACGCAGATACGCAGTATTTT. Translating gives CASSPGNADTQYF.

The chain combines TRBV27 with TRBJ2-5; 7 bases align to TRBD2. CDR3 size: 15 residues. The V and J ends lost 2 bases and 5 bases, in that order; junction bases with no gene match: 8. Germline CDR1 reads MNHEY; CDR2 reads SMNVEV (reference sequence). The CDR3 loop reads CASSLAGEVWETQYF. As DNA, the CDR3 is TGTGCCAGCAGTTTAGCGGGAGAGGTATGGGAGACCCAGTACTTC.

The chain combines TRBV10-2 with TRBJ2-7; 8 bases align to TRBD2. The germline gives CDR1 WSHSY, CDR2 SAAADI. V shed 5 bases, J shed 1 base, and the junction held 4 bases outside the gene matches. The CDR3 totals 14 residues. The DNA of the CDR3 is TGCGCCAGCAGTACGACTAGCGCATCCTACGAGCAGTACTTC. Its translation: CASSTTSASYEQYF.

The chain links TRBV6-4 to TRBJ2-7; weak D call: TRBD2 (6 bases). The end of the DNA is better explained by TRBJ2-1, so the J call may be wrong. Looked up from germline, CDR1 is MRHNA and CDR2 is SNTAGT. The CDR3 loop spans 17 amino acids. CDR3 loop: CASRPRRARGGGNEQFF. In DNA form, the CDR3 reads TGTGCCAGCAGGCCCCGGAGGGCGAGAGGAGGCGGCAATGAGCAGTTCTTC.